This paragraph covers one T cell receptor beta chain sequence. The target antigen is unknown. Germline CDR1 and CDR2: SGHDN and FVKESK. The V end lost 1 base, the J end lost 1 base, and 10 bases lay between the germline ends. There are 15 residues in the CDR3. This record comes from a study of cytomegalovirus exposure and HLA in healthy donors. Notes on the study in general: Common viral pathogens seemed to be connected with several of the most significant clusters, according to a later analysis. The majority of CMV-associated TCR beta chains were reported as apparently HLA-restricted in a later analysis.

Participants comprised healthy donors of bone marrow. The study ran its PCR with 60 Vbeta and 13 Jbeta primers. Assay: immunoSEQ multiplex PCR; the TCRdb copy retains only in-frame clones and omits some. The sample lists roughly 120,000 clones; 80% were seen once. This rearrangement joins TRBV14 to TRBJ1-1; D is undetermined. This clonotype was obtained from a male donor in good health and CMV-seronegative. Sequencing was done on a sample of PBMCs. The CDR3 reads CASSQVRRENTEAFF. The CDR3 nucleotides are TGTGCCAGCAGCCAAGTAAGGCGGGAGAACACTGAAGCTTTCTTT.